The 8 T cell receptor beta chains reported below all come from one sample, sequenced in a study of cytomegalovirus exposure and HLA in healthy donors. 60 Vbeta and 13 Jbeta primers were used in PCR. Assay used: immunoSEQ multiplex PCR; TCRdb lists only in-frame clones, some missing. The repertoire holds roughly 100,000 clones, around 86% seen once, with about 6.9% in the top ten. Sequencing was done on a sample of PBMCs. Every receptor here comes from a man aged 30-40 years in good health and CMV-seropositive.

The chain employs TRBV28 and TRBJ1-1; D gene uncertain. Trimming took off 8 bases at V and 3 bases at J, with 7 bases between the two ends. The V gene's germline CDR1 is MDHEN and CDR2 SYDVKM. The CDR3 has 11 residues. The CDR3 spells CASEGYTEAFF. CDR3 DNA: TGTGCCAGCGAGGGTTACACTGAAGCTTTCTTT.

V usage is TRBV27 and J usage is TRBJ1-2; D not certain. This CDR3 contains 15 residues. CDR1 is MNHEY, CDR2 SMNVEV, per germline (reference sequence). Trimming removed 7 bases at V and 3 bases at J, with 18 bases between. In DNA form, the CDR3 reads TGTGCCAGCAAGGGAGATTACCGAGAACACTATGGCTACACCTTC. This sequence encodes CASKGDYREHYGYTF.

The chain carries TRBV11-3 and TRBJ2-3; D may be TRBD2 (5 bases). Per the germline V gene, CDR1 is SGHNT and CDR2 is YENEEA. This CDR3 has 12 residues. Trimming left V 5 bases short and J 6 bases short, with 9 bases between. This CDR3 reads CASSQGSDTQYF. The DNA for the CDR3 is TGTGCCAGCAGCCAAGGGAGTGATACGCAGTATTTT.

The DNA for the CDR3 is TGCAGTGCTCGGGGGGGCGGTGAGCAGTACTTC. Amino acid sequence: CSARGGGEQYF. This chain uses TRBV20-1 with TRBJ2-7; 8 bases are a match to TRBD2. The germline V gene has CDR1 DFQATT and CDR2 SNEGSKA (reference sequence). V lost 5 bases to trimming and J lost 7 bases; unmatched junction nucleotides: 4. The CDR3 has 11 residues.

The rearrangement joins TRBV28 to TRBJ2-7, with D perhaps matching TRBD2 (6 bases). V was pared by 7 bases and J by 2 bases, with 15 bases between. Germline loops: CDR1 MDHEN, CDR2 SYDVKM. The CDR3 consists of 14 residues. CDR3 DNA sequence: TGTGCCAGCACCCAGACGGGGGTTCCCTACGAGCAGTACTTC. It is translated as CASTQTGVPYEQYF.

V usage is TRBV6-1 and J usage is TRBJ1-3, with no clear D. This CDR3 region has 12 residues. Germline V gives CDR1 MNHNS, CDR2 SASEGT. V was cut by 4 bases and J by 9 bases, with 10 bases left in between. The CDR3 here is CASSAGYGTIYF. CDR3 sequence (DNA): TGTGCCAGCAGTGCCGGGTACGGCACCATATATTTT.

DNA of the CDR3: TGCGCCAGCAGCCCGGGGGACTTTTACACAGATACGCAGTATTTT. Protein: CASSPGDFYTDTQYF. This rearrangement joins TRBV5-1 to TRBJ2-3; tentative D call: TRBD2 (6 bases). CDR1 SGHRS and CDR2 YFSETQ come from the germline V gene. This CDR3 has 15 residues. Trimming removed 4 bases from V and 2 bases from J, with 14 bases in between.

The DNA of the CDR3 is TGTGCCAGCAGCTTAGATCAGGGGGAGACCCAGTACTTC. Protein product: CASSLDQGETQYF. The chain employs TRBV11-3 and TRBJ2-5; tentative D call: TRBD1 (6 bases). The CDR3 sequence is 13 residues long. V was cut by 0 bases and J by 5 bases, with 7 bases left in between. Germline values: CDR1 SGHNT, CDR2 YENEEA.